The 19 T cell receptor beta chains below were found in one sample sequenced in a study of early T cells in non-severe SARS-CoV-2 infection. TCRdb ran MiXCR on the 5' RACE reads and lists one entry per CDR3 protein. Of roughly 69,000 distinct CDR3 sequences listed, approximately 9.1% are singletons. Source: whole blood, taken at baseline. All receptors come from an adult who was a healthcare worker with PCR-confirmed SARS-CoV-2 infection or an uninfected control (not recorded which).

This clonotype was counted many times. This chain joins TRBV6-5 and TRBJ1-5; D is unresolved. The CDR3 contains 14 residues. The germline gives CDR1 MNHEY, CDR2 SVGAGI. Trimming took 6 bases from V and 4 from J, leaving 13 bases between them. The CDR3 region has the DNA TGTGCCAGCAGGGCCAGTTCTCCTAATCAGCCCCAGCATTTT. It translates to CASRASSPNQPQHF.

This clonotype has a handful of counts. The rearrangement uses TRBV12-3 or TRBV12-4 and TRBJ2-5; D is possibly TRBD1 or TRBD2 (6 bases each). V dropped 7 bases and J dropped 1 base, with 10 bases sitting between them. The CDR3 length is 13 residues. This CDR3 is CASTPGAQETQYF. DNA of the CDR3: TGTGCCAGCACTCCGGGGGCCCAAGAGACCCAGTACTTC.

This clonotype was recorded a few times. The chain uses TRBV7-9 and TRBJ1-5; D call uncertain. The CDR3 is made up of 13 amino acids. The germline V gene has CDR1 SEHNR and CDR2 FQNEAQ (reference sequence). V gave up 4 bases and J gave up 5 bases, with 9 bases separating them. CDR3 DNA sequence: TGTGCCAGCAGCTCAGGTCTTTATCAGCCCCAGCATTTT. It is translated as CASSSGLYQPQHF. The complete variable domain, with remaining parts taken from reference TRBV7-9 and TRBJ1-5, reads DTGVSQNPRHKITKRGQNVTFRCDPISEHNRLYWYRQTLGQGPEFLTYFQNEAQLEKSRLLSDRFSAERPKGSFSTLEIQRTEQGDSAMYLCASSSGLYQPQHFGDGTRLSIL.

The V gene is TRBV27, the J gene TRBJ2-1, with D perhaps matching TRBD1 or TRBD2 (6 bases each). CDR3 length: 12 amino acids. Germline values: CDR1 MNHEY, CDR2 SMNVEV (reference sequence). Trimming shortened V by 8 bases and J by 13 bases, and 18 bases separated the two germline ends. The CDR3 protein is CASWLLGGQQFF. CDR3 DNA sequence: TGTGCCAGCTGGCTTTTGGGGGGCCAACAGTTCTTC.

This clonotype showed up just a few times. The rearrangement joins TRBV5-1 to TRBJ2-7; D gene unclear. With 0 bases removed from V and 0 bases from J, the gap between germline ends came to 10 bases. CDR1 is SGHRS, CDR2 YFSETQ, per germline. The CDR3 sequence is 15 residues long. The CDR3 DNA sequence: TGCGCCAGCAGCTTGGAGTCGACGCCCTCCTACGAGCAGTACTTC. Translating gives CASSLESTPSYEQYF.

The V gene is TRBV6-5, the J gene TRBJ2-2, with a tentative D call TRBD2 (6 bases). Trimming cost V 6 bases and J 0 bases, with 8 bases left between them. This CDR3 has 14 residues. Per germline, CDR1 MNHEY and CDR2 SVGAGI. CDR3: CASRWGANTGELFF. The CDR3 DNA is TGTGCCAGCAGATGGGGGGCGAACACCGGGGAGCTGTTTTTT.

In its sample, this clonotype was seen many times. The rearrangement joins TRBV27 to TRBJ1-1, with a possible D match to TRBD1 (6 bases). CDR3 length: 13 residues. Per the germline V gene, CDR1 is MNHEY and CDR2 is SMNVEV (reference sequence). Trimming cost V 4 bases and J 7 bases, with 13 bases left between them. The CDR3 sequence is CASSSPTGYEAFF. The CDR3 DNA reads as TGTGCCAGCAGTTCGCCAACAGGGTATGAAGCTTTCTTT.

This clonotype was counted ten times or more. The J gene is TRBJ1-3, the V gene TRBV4-3; TRBD1 agrees at 9 bases. The junction had 6 bases not matched to a gene; V was cut back by 3 bases and J by 0 bases. CDR1 is LGHNA, CDR2 YSLEER, per germline. The CDR3 consists of 17 residues. Here the CDR3 DNA reads TGCGCCAGCAGCCACGCGGGGACAGGGCTCTCTGGAAACACCATATATTTT. Translating it yields CASSHAGTGLSGNTIYF.

Turning to this clonotype: Its ends do not fully match the called genes, so a read error is possible. The rearrangement uses TRBV3-1 and TRBJ2-6; D is perhaps TRBD1 (5 bases). Germline assignment: CDR1 LGHDT and CDR2 YNNKEL (reference sequence). The CDR3 totals 18 residues. The CDR3 protein is CACSPGSRDGSGANVLTF. The CDR3 nucleotides read TGTGCCTGCAGCCCAGGTTCCAGGGATGGCTCTGGGGCCAACGTCCTGACTTTC.

The chain joins TRBV2 to TRBJ2-1, with 10 bases identical to TRBD2. Germline-derived CDR1 and CDR2 are SNHLY and FYNNEI. CDR3 length: 17 amino acids. The trim removed 3 bases at V and 4 bases at J, leaving 9 bases unmatched. The CDR3 DNA is TGTGCCAGCAGTGATCCCACTAGCGGGGAGACGTACAATGAGCAGTTCTTC. This codes for CASSDPTSGETYNEQFF.

This clonotype was found many times. This chain connects TRBV6-1 to TRBJ2-7; the D call may be TRBD1 or TRBD2 (5 bases each). Trimming removed 2 bases at V and 3 bases at J, with 11 bases between. Germline CDR1 is MNHNS and CDR2 is SASEGT. The CDR3 covers 14 residues. The CDR3 nucleotides are TGTGCCAGCAGTGAACCCGGGACGGGCTACGAGCAGTACTTC. Translation gives CASSEPGTGYEQYF.

This clonotype was counted only a few times. This sequence joins TRBV6-2 or TRBV6-3 and TRBJ2-6; no firm D call. The CDR3 runs to 14 residues. Germline CDR1 is MNHEY and CDR2 is SVGEGT. Between the trimmed V and J ends, which lost 0 bases and 3 bases, there was a span of 3 bases. CDR3: CASSYSIGANVLTF. The CDR3 coding sequence is TGTGCCAGCAGTTACTCCATTGGGGCCAACGTCCTGACTTTC.

This clonotype occurred a few times. The chain has TRBV12-3 or TRBV12-4 and TRBJ2-7; D is perhaps TRBD2 (6 bases). V was cut by 8 bases and J by 4 bases, with 9 bases left in between. The CDR3 has 11 amino acids. The CDR3 loop reads CASGGRYEQYF. CDR3 DNA: TGTGCCAGCGGGGGGAGGTACGAGCAGTACTTC.

The chain uses TRBV28 and TRBJ2-3, with D tentatively TRBD2 (6 bases). Germline CDR1 MDHEN, CDR2 SYDVKM. CDR3 length: 14 amino acids. Trimming left V 8 bases short and J 2 bases short, with 14 bases between. The CDR3 here is CASHPGLNTDTQYF. The CDR3 DNA sequence: TGTGCCAGCCACCCGGGACTGAACACAGATACGCAGTATTTT.

The chain uses TRBV7-2 and TRBJ2-5, with TRBD2 identical over 11 bases. Germline V gene data show CDR1 as SGHTA and CDR2 as FQGNSA. CDR3 length: 18 amino acids. V trimming: 8 bases; J trimming: 0 bases; junction bases outside the gene matches: 14. CDR3 region: CASRHLGRLAGHQETQYF. Here the CDR3 DNA reads TGTGCCAGCCGCCATTTAGGAAGACTAGCGGGACACCAAGAGACCCAGTACTTC.

The gene calls are TRBV25-1 and TRBJ1-2, with D unresolved. The CDR3 totals 14 residues. V dropped 6 bases and J dropped 1 base, with 12 bases sitting between them. The germline CDR1 and CDR2 sequences are MGHDK and SYGVNS. This CDR3 is CASRGFGSNYGYTF. CDR3 bases: TGTGCCAGCAGGGGTTTTGGCAGTAACTATGGCTACACCTTC.

This clonotype has a handful of counts. The genes are TRBV28 and TRBJ2-1, with D hard to call. Germline V CDR1 and CDR2: MDHEN, SYDVKM. The V and J ends lost 10 bases and 0 bases respectively, with 13 bases between them. This CDR3 is built from 14 residues. The DNA of the CDR3 is TGTGCCACCTTGAGGACGGGCTCCTACAATGAGCAGTTCTTC. Its protein product is CATLRTGSYNEQFF.

This clonotype was detected many times. This chain connects TRBV7-2 to TRBJ2-1; a possible D gene is TRBD1 (5 bases). Per germline, CDR1 SGHTA and CDR2 FQGNSA. This CDR3 spans 14 amino acids. V gave up 1 base and J gave up 9 bases, with 13 bases separating them. DNA for the CDR3: TGTGCCAGCAGCTTAGGCGACAGTTCATCTGAGCAGTTCTTC. Its translation: CASSLGDSSSEQFF.

This clonotype has only a few counts. Written as DNA, the CDR3 is TGCAGCGTTGAACCCCTAGCGGGAGGACGCGAGCAGTACTTC. This sequence encodes CSVEPLAGGREQYF. This sequence joins TRBV29-1 and TRBJ2-7; TRBD2 matches at 11 bases. V gave up 2 bases and J gave up 6 bases; unmatched junction bases: 6. The CDR3 loop spans 14 amino acids. CDR1 is SQVTM and CDR2 is ANQGSEA in the germline V gene.